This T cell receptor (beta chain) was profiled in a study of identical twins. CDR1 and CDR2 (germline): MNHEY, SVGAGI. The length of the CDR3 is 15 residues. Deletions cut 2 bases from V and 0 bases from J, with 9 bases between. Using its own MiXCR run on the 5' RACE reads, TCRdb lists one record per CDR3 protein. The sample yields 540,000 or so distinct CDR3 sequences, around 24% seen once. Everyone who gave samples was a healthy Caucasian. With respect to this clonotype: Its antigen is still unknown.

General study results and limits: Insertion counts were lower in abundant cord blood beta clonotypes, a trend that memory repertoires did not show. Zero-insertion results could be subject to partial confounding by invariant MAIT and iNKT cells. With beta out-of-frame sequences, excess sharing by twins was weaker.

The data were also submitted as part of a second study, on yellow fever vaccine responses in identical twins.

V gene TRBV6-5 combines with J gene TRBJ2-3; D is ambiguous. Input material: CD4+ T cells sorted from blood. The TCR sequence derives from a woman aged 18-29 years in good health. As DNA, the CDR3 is TGTGCCAGCAGTTACCCTGCCCGTAGCACAGATACGCAGTATTTT. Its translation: CASSYPARSTDTQYF.